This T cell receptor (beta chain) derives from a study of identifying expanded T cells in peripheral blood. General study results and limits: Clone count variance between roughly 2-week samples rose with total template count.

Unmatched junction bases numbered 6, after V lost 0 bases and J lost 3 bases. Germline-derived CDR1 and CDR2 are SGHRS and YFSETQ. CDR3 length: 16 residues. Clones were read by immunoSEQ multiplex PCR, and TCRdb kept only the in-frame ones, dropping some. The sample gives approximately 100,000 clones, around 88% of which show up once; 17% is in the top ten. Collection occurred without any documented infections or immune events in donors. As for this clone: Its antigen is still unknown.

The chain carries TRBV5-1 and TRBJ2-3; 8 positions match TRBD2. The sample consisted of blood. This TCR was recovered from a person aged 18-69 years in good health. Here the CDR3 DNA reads TGCGCCAGCAGCTTGGAAACTCTAGCGGGTACAGATACGCAGTATTTT. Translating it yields CASSLETLAGTDTQYF.